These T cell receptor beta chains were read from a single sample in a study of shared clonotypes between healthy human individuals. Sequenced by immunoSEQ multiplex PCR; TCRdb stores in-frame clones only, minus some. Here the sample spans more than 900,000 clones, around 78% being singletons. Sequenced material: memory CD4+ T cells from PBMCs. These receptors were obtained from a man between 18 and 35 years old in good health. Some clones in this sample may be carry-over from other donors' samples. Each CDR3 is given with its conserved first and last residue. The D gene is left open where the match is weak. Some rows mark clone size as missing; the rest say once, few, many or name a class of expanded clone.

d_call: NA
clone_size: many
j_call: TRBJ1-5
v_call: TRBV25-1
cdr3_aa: CASAPAWQNQPQHF
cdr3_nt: TGTGCCAGCGCCCCCGCGTGGCAAAATCAGCCCCAGCATTTT

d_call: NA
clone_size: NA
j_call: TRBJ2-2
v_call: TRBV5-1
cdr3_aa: CASSLEGGLGELFF
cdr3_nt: TGCGCCAGCAGCTTGGAAGGCGGTCTCGGGGAGCTGTTTTTT

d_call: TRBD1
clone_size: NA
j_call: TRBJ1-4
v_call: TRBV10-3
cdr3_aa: CAISQDRENEKLFF
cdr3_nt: TGTGCCATCAGTCAAGACAGGGAAAATGAAAAACTGTTTTTT

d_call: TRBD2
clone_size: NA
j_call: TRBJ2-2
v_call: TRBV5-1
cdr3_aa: CASSRDGTSGTGELFF
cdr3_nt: TGCGCCAGCAGCAGAGACGGGACTAGCGGCACCGGGGAGCTGTTTTTT

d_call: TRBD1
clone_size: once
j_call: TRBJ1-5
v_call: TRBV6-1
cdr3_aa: CASRDRDRDNQPQHF
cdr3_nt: TGTGCCAGCAGAGACCGGGACAGGGACAATCAGCCCCAGCATTTT

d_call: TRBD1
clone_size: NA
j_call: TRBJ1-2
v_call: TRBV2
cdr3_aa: CASSEQPGQGKNTF
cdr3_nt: TGTGCCAGCAGTGAGCAACCGGGACAGGGAAAAAACACCTTC

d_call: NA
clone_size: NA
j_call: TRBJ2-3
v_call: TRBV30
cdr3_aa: CAWSYLTTDTQYF
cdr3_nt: TGTGCCTGGAGTTATTTGACGACAGATACGCAGTATTTT

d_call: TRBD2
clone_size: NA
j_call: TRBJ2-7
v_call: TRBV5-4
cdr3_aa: CASSSRLAGIYEQYF
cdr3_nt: TGTGCCAGCAGCTCCAGACTAGCGGGGATCTACGAGCAGTACTTC

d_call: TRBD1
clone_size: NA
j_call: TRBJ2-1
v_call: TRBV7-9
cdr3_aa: CASSLRRTGSGEQFF
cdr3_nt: TGTGCCAGCAGCTTACGACGGACAGGTTCGGGGGAGCAGTTCTTC

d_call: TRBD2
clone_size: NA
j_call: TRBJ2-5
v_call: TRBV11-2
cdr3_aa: CASSLAGGETQYF
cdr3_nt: TGTGCCAGCAGCCTAGCGGGAGGTGAGACCCAGTACTTC

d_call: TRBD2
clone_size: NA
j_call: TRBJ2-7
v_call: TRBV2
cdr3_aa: CASSGTSYEQYF
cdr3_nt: TGTGCCAGCTCTGGGACTAGTTACGAGCAGTACTTC

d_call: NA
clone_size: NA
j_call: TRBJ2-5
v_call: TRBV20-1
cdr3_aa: CSASGAETQYF
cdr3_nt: TGCAGTGCTTCTGGGGCAGAGACCCAGTACTTC

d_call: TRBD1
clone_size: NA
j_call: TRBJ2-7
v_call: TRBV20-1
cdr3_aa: CSATGVEQYF
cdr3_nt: TGCAGTGCGACAGGGGTCGAGCAGTACTTC

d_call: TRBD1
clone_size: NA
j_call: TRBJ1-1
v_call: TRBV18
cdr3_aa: CASSEQQGKNTEAFF
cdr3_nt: TGTGCCAGCTCAGAACAACAGGGGAAGAACACTGAAGCTTTCTTT

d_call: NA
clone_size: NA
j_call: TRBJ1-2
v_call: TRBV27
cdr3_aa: CASTKRTEYYGYTF
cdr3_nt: TGTGCCAGCACCAAGAGGACAGAGTACTATGGCTACACCTTC

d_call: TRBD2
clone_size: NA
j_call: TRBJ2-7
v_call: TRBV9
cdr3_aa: CASSFGTSGRQDEQYF
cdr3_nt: TGTGCCAGCAGCTTCGGGACTAGCGGGAGGCAGGACGAGCAGTACTTC

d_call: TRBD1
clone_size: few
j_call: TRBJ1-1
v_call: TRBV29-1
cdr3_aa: CSVATGPNTEAFF
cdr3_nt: TGCAGCGTCGCGACAGGGCCCAACACTGAAGCTTTCTTT

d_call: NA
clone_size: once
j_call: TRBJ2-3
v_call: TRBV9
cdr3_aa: CASSVEGTPGDTQYF
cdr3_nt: TGTGCCAGCAGCGTAGAGGGGACACCCGGAGATACGCAGTATTTT

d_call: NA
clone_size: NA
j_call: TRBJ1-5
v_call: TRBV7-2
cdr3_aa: CASSLGSPLSQPQHF
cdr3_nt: TGTGCCAGCAGCTTAGGCAGTCCCCTGAGCCAGCCCCAGCATTTT

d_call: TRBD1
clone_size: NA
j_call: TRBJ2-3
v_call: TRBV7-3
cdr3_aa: CASSYGQAPASDTQYF
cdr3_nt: TGTGCCAGCAGCTACGGACAGGCCCCGGCAAGCGATACGCAGTATTTT

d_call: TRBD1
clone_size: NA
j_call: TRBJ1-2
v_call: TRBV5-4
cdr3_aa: CASSLKGQRNYGYTF
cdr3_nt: TGTGCCAGCAGCTTGAAGGGACAGCGTAACTATGGCTACACCTTC

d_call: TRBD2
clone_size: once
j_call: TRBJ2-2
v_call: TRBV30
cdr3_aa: CAWSPLAGANTGELFF
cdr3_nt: TGTGCCTGGAGTCCTCTAGCGGGAGCGAACACCGGGGAGCTGTTTTTT

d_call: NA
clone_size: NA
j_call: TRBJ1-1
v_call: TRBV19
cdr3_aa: CASDPPGGAMEAFF
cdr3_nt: TGTGCCAGTGATCCGCCGGGGGGGGCGATGGAAGCTTTCTTT

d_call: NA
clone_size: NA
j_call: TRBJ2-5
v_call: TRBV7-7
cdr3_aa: CASSLVAGAGAETQYF
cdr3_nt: TGTGCCAGCAGCTTGGTTGCCGGGGCCGGGGCAGAGACCCAGTACTTC

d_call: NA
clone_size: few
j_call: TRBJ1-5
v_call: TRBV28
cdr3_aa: CASKGRTYSNQPQHF
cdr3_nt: TGTGCCAGCAAAGGACGGACATATAGCAATCAGCCCCAGCATTTT

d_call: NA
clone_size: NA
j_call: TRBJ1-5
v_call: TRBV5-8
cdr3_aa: CASSIQGFQPQHF
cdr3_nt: TGTGCCAGCAGTATACAGGGCTTTCAGCCCCAGCATTTT

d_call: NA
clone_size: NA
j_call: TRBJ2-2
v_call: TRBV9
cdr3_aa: CASSPTNTGELFF
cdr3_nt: TGTGCCAGCAGCCCTACAAACACCGGGGAGCTGTTTTTT

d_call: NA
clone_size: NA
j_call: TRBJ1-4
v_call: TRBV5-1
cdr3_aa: CASSFTDSNEKLFF
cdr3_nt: TGCGCCAGCAGCTTTACAGACTCAAATGAAAAACTGTTTTTT

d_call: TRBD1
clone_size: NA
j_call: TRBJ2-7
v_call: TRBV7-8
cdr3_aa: CASSPADRGSYEQYF
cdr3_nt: TGTGCCAGCAGCCCCGCGGACAGGGGGTCCTACGAGCAGTACTTC

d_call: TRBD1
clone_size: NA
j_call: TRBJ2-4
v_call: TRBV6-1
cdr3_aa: CASSEPPGTGGGDIQYF
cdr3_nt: TGTGCCAGCAGTGAGCCCCCCGGGACAGGGGGCGGGGACATTCAGTACTTC

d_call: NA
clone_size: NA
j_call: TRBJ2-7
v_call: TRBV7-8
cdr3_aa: CASSLVPGSIYEQYF
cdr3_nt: TGTGCCAGCAGCTTAGTCCCAGGGTCCATCTACGAGCAGTACTTC

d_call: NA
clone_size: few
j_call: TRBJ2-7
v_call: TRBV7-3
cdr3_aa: CASSPRQAKDEQYF
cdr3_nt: TGTGCCAGCAGCCCCCGTCAGGCGAAGGACGAGCAGTACTTC

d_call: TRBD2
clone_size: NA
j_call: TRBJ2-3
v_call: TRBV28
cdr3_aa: CASSLAGGTDTQYF
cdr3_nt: TGTGCCAGCAGTTTAGCGGGAGGGACAGATACGCAGTATTTT

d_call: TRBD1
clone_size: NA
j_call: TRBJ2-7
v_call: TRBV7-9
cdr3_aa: CASSQGASWGEQYF
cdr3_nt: TGTGCCAGCAGTCAGGGGGCGAGTTGGGGAGAGCAGTACTTC

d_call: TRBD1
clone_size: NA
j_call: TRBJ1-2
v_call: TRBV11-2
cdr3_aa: CASSSSQGGRVGYTF
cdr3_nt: TGTGCCAGCAGCTCGAGCCAAGGGGGCAGGGTTGGCTACACCTTC

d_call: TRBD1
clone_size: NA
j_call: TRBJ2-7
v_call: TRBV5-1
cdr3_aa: CASSQTAQGPPYEQYF
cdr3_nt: TGCGCCAGCAGCCAGACCGCACAGGGGCCTCCCTACGAGCAGTACTTC

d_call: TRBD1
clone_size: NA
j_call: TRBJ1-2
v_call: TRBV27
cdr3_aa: CASSGAGQGGNYGYTF
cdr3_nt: TGTGCCAGCAGTGGGGCGGGACAGGGTGGCAACTATGGCTACACCTTC

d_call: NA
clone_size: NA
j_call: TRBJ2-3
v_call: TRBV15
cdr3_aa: CATSRGMNTQYF
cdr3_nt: TGTGCCACCAGCAGGGGAATGAATACGCAGTATTTT

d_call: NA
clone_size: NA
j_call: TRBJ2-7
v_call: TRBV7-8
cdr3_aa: CASSLRGGEVSYEQYF
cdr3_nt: TGTGCCAGCAGCCTAAGGGGGGGTGAGGTTTCCTACGAGCAGTACTTC

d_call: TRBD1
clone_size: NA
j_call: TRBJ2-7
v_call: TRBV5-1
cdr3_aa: CASSLGGQSYEQYF
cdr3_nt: TGCGCCAGCAGCTTGGGGGGACAGTCCTACGAGCAGTACTTC

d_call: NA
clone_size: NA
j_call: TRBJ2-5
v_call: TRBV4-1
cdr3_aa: CASSQTGAFQETQYF
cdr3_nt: TGCGCCAGCAGCCAGACCGGGGCCTTCCAAGAGACCCAGTACTTC

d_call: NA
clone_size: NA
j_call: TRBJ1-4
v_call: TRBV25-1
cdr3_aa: CASSAPGGAREKLFF
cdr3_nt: TGTGCCAGCAGTGCCCCCGGCGGGGCGCGCGAAAAACTGTTTTTT

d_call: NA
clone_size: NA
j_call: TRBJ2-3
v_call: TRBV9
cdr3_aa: CASSVSQGGDTQYF
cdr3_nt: TGTGCCAGCAGCGTCAGCCAAGGGGGAGATACGCAGTATTTT

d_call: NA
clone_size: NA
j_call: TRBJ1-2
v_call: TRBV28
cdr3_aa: CATDPRGSGYTF
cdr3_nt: TGTGCCACCGACCCGAGGGGGTCCGGCTACACCTTC

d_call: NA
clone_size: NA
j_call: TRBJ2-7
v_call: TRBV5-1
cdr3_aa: CASSPDRAYEQYF
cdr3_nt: TGCGCCAGCAGCCCCGACAGAGCCTACGAGCAGTACTTC

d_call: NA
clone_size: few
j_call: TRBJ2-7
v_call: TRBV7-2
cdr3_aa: CASSLGRGRREQYF
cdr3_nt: TGTGCCAGCAGCTTGGGGAGAGGGCGTCGGGAGCAGTACTTC

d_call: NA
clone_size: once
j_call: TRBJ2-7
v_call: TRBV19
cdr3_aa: CASSPVGGDEQYF
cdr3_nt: TGTGCCAGTAGTCCCGTCGGGGGCGACGAGCAGTACTTC

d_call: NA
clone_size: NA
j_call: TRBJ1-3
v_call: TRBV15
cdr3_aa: CATSRAGGPGNTIYF
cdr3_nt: TGTGCCACCAGCAGAGCTGGGGGTCCTGGAAACACCATATATTTT

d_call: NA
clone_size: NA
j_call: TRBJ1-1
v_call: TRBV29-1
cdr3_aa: CSVGLEVVNTEAFF
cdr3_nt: TGCAGCGTTGGTTTGGAGGTGGTGAACACTGAAGCTTTCTTT

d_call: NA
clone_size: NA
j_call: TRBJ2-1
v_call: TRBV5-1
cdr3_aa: CASSWGFDGRNEQFF
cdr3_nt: TGCGCCAGCAGCTGGGGGTTCGACGGACGAAATGAGCAGTTCTTC

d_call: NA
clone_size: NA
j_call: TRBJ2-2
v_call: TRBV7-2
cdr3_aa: CASSWQSTGELFF
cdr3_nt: TGTGCCAGCAGCTGGCAGAGCACCGGGGAGCTGTTTTTT

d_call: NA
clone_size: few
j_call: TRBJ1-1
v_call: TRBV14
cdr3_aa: CASSPHLGGPPMLANTEAFF
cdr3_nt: TGTGCCAGCAGCCCTCACTTGGGGGGTCCTCCTATGTTAGCGAACACTGAAGCTTTCTTT